One sample yielded the 13 T cell receptor beta chains listed below, sequenced in a study of blood T cell repertoires in COVID-19. Repertoires were generated with immunoSEQ multiplex PCR, while TCRdb's copy carries only in-frame clones and drops some. The data show about 120,000 clones, 60% to 85% seen once. The sequenced sample consisted of peripheral blood. These receptors originate from a man between 65 and 85 years old with acute or convalescent COVID-19.

This clone has a handful of counts. The chain links TRBV4-2 to TRBJ1-2, with 8 bases that match TRBD1. CDR3 length equals 15 residues. J was trimmed by 7 bases and V by 0 bases; bases with no gene match: 7. Germline V gene lookup returns CDR1 LGHNA and CDR2 YNFKEQ. CDR3 nucleotides: TGTGCCAGCAGCCAAGACCAGGGGGCGCCCGTTGGCTACACCTTC. This translates into CASSQDQGAPVGYTF.

This sequence joins TRBV7-3 and TRBJ2-2; D uncertain. This CDR3 contains 13 residues. V dropped 8 bases and J dropped 1 base, with 8 bases sitting between them. Looked up from germline, CDR1 is SGHTA and CDR2 is FQGTGA. The chain's CDR3 is CASGQENTGELFF. The CDR3 DNA is TGTGCCAGCGGGCAGGAGAACACCGGGGAGCTGTTTTTT.

The chain's CDR3 is CASSQGLATGVKETQYF. CDR3 coding DNA: TGTGCCAGCAGCCAAGGGCTCGCGACCGGGGTCAAAGAGACCCAGTACTTC. V is TRBV3-1 (or the pseudogene TRBV3-2) and J is TRBJ2-5, with D possibly being TRBD2 (5 bases). The CDR3 length is 17 residues. Germline-derived CDR1 and CDR2 are LGHDT and YNNKEL (reference sequence). The V end was cut by 1 base, the J end by 3 bases, with 18 bases between.

V and J are TRBV7-2 and TRBJ2-1; 12 bases are a match to TRBD2. Germline V lookup: CDR1 SGHTA, CDR2 FQGNSA. With V trimmed by 3 bases and J by 8 bases, 5 bases remained unmatched. The CDR3 covers 15 residues. CDR3 sequence (DNA): TGTGCCAGCAGCTTTGTGGCTAGCGGGGGGGATGAGCAGTTCTTC. Translating it yields CASSFVASGGDEQFF. Filled out from reference TRBV7-2 and TRBJ2-1, the complete variable domain reads GAGVSQSPSNKVTEKGKDVELRCDPISGHTALYWYRQSLGQGLEFLIYFQGNSAPDKSGLPSDRFSAERTGGSVSTLTIQRTQQEDSAVYLCASSFVASGGDEQFFGPGTRLTVL.

The rearrangement uses TRBV19 and TRBJ1-1; no clear D gene. Per germline, CDR1 LNHDA and CDR2 SQIVND (reference sequence). The V gene lost 6 bases and the J gene lost 1 base, with 9 bases spanning the gap. The CDR3 length is 13 residues. CDR3: CASSEGKNTEAFF. The CDR3 DNA is TGTGCCAGTAGCGAGGGAAAGAACACTGAAGCTTTCTTT.

J is TRBJ2-5 and V is TRBV11-2; 11 bases line up with TRBD1. The CDR3 loop spans 14 amino acids. The trim removed 4 bases at V and 5 bases at J, leaving 3 bases unmatched. Germline values: CDR1 SGHAT, CDR2 FQNNGV. CDR3 protein: CASSSGTGGETQYF. CDR3 nucleotide sequence: TGTGCCAGCAGCTCTGGGACAGGGGGTGAGACCCAGTACTTC.

This clone was observed a single time. V and J are TRBV6-5 and TRBJ2-7; 9 nucleotides agree with TRBD1. Unmatched junction bases numbered 1, after V lost 6 bases and J lost 1 base. Germline V lookup: CDR1 MNHEY, CDR2 SVGAGI. This CDR3 spans 13 amino acids. DNA of the CDR3: TGTGCCAGCAGACAGGGGGCGTCCTACGAGCAGTACTTC. Protein sequence: CASRQGASYEQYF.

The rearrangement joins TRBV27 to TRBJ2-3; 7 bases agree with TRBD2. V shed 0 bases and J 6 bases; nucleotides not matched to a gene: 12. The CDR3 is made up of 17 amino acids. CDR1 is MNHEY, CDR2 SMNVEV, per germline (reference sequence). CDR3 sequence reads: CASSLSLLALKGDTQYF. CDR3 sequence (DNA): TGTGCCAGCAGTTTATCCCTACTAGCGCTAAAGGGGGATACGCAGTATTTT.

This clone showed up just once. The gene calls are TRBV7-2 and TRBJ1-1; 12 bases are shared with TRBD1. Germline CDR1 reads SGHTA; CDR2 reads FQGNSA. The junction had 8 bases not matched to a gene; V was cut back by 5 bases and J by 4 bases. The CDR3 is 16 amino acids. CDR3 nucleotides: TGTGCCAGCAGCGATCCGGGACAGGGGGCAAGCACTGAAGCTTTCTTT. It specifies CASSDPGQGASTEAFF.

Concerning this clone itself: Likely a read error: the CDR3 ends without its conserved phenylalanine or tryptophan. The DNA is left out, because the CDR3 cannot be placed on it with certainty; the CDR3 is given as TCRdb lists it. This sequence joins TRBV6-6 and TRBJ1-2; TRBD1 is taken as the D call from the table, unchecked against the DNA. Ends included, the CDR3 has 12 residues. Germline-derived CDR1 and CDR2 are MNHNY and SVGAGI (reference sequence). Here the CDR3 reads CASSLNGRDRTI.

The chain uses TRBV12-3 or TRBV12-4 and TRBJ2-1; 8 nucleotides align to TRBD1. V trimming: 6 bases; J trimming: 8 bases; junction bases outside the gene matches: 6. The CDR3 sequence is 13 residues long. The CDR3 region has the DNA TGTGCCAGCAGCGTGGACAGGGCGGATGAGCAGTTCTTC. Amino acid sequence: CASSVDRADEQFF.

This clone was observed a handful of times. The chain has TRBV19 and TRBJ2-5; D is perhaps TRBD2 (6 bases). V was pared by 5 bases and J by 6 bases, with 10 bases between. The CDR3 contains 12 residues. Germline values: CDR1 LNHDA, CDR2 SQIVND (reference sequence). CDR3 coding DNA: TGTGCCAGTAGTGATAGCGGCAAGACCCAGTACTTC. It specifies CASSDSGKTQYF.

This clone was picked up one time. Because the CDR3 is missing its conserved closing phenylalanine or tryptophan, this is likely a read error. The limits of the CDR3 on the DNA are not certain, so only TCRdb's listed CDR3 is given. The V and J genes are TRBV3-1 (or the pseudogene TRBV3-2) and TRBJ1-2; the DNA was not used to check the table's D call, TRBD1. Germline V lookup: CDR1 LGHDT, CDR2 YNNKEL (reference sequence). The CDR3 totals 12 residues, both ends included. This CDR3 reads CASSQENSGRSL.